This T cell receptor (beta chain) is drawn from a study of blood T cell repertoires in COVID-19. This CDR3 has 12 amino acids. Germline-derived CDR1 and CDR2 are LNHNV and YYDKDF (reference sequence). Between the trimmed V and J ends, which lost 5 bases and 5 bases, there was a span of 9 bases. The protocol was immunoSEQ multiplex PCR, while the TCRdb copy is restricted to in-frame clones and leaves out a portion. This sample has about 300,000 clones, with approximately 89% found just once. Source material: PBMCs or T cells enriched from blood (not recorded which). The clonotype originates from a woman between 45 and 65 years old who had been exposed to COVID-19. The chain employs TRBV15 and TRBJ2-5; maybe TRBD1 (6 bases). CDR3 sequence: CATSPQGETQYF. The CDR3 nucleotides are TGTGCCACCAGCCCACAGGGCGAGACCCAGTACTTC.